These 9 T cell receptor beta chains came from one sample sequenced in a study of beta chain features in type 1 diabetes. Expressed TCRB transcripts got sequenced, as all isolated RNA was reverse transcribed. TCRdb's copy holds only in-frame clones and misses some; the assay was immunoSEQ multiplex PCR. The sample lists approximately 250,000 clones, over 7.5% occurring once. Sequenced input: naive CD4+ T cells from blood. Every receptor here comes from a woman between 18 and 29 years old in good health.

J is TRBJ1-1 and V is TRBV6-5; no clear D gene. Trimming cost V 5 bases and J 3 bases, with 10 bases left between them. This CDR3 has 13 amino acids. CDR1 and CDR2 from the germline V gene are MNHEY and SVGAGI. The CDR3 DNA reads TGTGCCAGCAGTCGGGCGAGGGACACTGAAGCTTTCTTT. Residues: CASSRARDTEAFF.

The V and J genes are TRBV6-1 and TRBJ2-5; D remains unclear. The V end lost 5 bases, the J end lost 4 bases, and 11 bases lay between the germline ends. Germline loops: CDR1 MNHNS, CDR2 SASEGT. This CDR3 has 13 residues. The CDR3 spells CASSRPRVETQYF. The CDR3 DNA sequence: TGTGCCAGCAGTCGCCCGCGAGTAGAGACCCAGTACTTC.

This clone was observed a handful of times. J is TRBJ1-4 and V is TRBV14; D not resolved. CDR3 length: 19 amino acids. The V and J ends lost 0 bases and 0 bases respectively, with 17 bases between them. CDR1 SGHDN and CDR2 FVKESK come from the germline V gene. The CDR3 sequence is CASSQDPLWGESTNEKLFF. The CDR3 bases are TGTGCCAGCAGCCAAGATCCTCTCTGGGGAGAATCAACTAATGAAAAACTGTTTTTT.

Only a few counts were recorded for this clone. V and J are TRBV15 and TRBJ2-5, with a tentative D call TRBD1 (6 bases). The CDR3 length is 16 residues. Germline V CDR1 and CDR2: LNHNV, YYDKDF (reference sequence). V shed 5 bases and J shed 0 bases, with 16 bases lying between them. The CDR3 region is CATSLSGTLYQETQYF. CDR3 nucleotides: TGTGCCACCAGCCTCTCCGGGACACTCTACCAAGAGACCCAGTACTTC.

The table lists this clone with a few counts. This sequence joins TRBV2 and TRBJ1-5; D ambiguous. Per the germline V gene, CDR1 is SNHLY and CDR2 is FYNNEI. The CDR3 runs to 13 residues. Trimming pared 8 bases from V and 7 bases from J, leaving 15 bases between. In nucleotides, the CDR3 is TGTGCCAGCGGAGGTTATGAGACGCAGCCCCAGCATTTT. This gives the protein CASGGYETQPQHF.

This clone was seen only a few times. J is TRBJ2-3 and V is TRBV5-4; 9 nucleotides line up with TRBD2. The trim removed 0 bases at V and 4 bases at J, leaving 6 bases unmatched. The germline CDR1 and CDR2 sequences are SGHNT and YYREEE (reference sequence). The CDR3 is 16 residues long. Written as DNA, the CDR3 is TGTGCCAGCAGCTTGGTTAGCGGGAGTATCGCAGATACGCAGTATTTT. Translation gives CASSLVSGSIADTQYF.

There are a few counts of this clone. This rearrangement joins TRBV30 to TRBJ1-1; D gene uncertain. CDR1 GTSNPN and CDR2 SVGIG come from the germline V gene (reference sequence). The CDR3 is 11 residues long. Trimming cost V 4 bases and J 4 bases, with 7 bases left between them. This CDR3 is CAWTVPTEAFF. The CDR3 DNA is TGTGCCTGGACCGTCCCCACTGAAGCTTTCTTT.

In its sample, this clone was seen a few times. V is TRBV27 and J is TRBJ1-2; TRBD1 might be the D (6 bases). V dropped 2 bases and J dropped 8 bases, with 15 bases sitting between them. The CDR3 totals 14 residues. Germline V gives CDR1 MNHEY, CDR2 SMNVEV (reference sequence). CDR3 loop: CASSLVGGPAGYTF. The CDR3 bases are TGTGCCAGCAGTTTAGTCGGGGGGCCAGCGGGCTACACCTTC.

This clone was picked up a small number of times. This chain connects TRBV6-5 to TRBJ2-3, with D perhaps TRBD1 (5 bases). The CDR3 is 15 residues long. Trimming took 0 bases from V and 4 from J, leaving 11 bases between them. Per germline, CDR1 MNHEY and CDR2 SVGAGI. CDR3 DNA: TGTGCCAGCAGTTACTCAGGGGTTGGCGCAGATACGCAGTATTTT. Translated: CASSYSGVGADTQYF.